The next 14 T cell receptor beta chains were all read from a single sample in a study of cytomegalovirus exposure and HLA in healthy donors. A multiplex PCR was run with 60 Vbeta primers and 13 Jbeta primers. Clones were read by immunoSEQ multiplex PCR, and TCRdb kept only the in-frame ones, dropping some. The data contain about 160,000 clones, 71% of them singletons. Sequencing was performed on PBMCs. Receptors originate from a woman aged 25 to 45 in good health and CMV-seronegative.

This clone was observed a few times. V gene TRBV4-1 combines with J gene TRBJ2-5; 7 bases line up with TRBD1. Losses at the gene ends were 1 base for V and 9 bases for J; bases not matched to a gene: 5. This CDR3 has 13 amino acids. Germline lookup yields CDR1 MGHRA and CDR2 YSYEKL. DNA for the CDR3: TGCGCCAGCAGCCAAGGACAGGGTTCGTCCCAGTACTTC. Translated: CASSQGQGSSQYF.

The chain employs TRBV19 and TRBJ2-1, with D perhaps TRBD2 (5 bases). CDR3 size: 15 residues. Trimming cost V 1 base and J 3 bases, with 10 bases left between them. Looked up from germline, CDR1 is LNHDA and CDR2 is SQIVND (reference sequence). CDR3: CASSIAGFLYNEQFF. CDR3 sequence (DNA): TGTGCCAGTAGTATAGCGGGGTTCCTCTACAATGAGCAGTTCTTC.

The CDR3 is CASSSDPGAEGYTF. For the CDR3, the DNA is TGTGCCAGCAGCTCCGACCCAGGGGCTGAAGGCTACACCTTC. This chain joins TRBV5-4 and TRBJ1-2; the D gene is possibly TRBD1 (6 bases). The CDR3 consists of 14 residues. Germline CDR1 SGHNT, CDR2 YYREEE (reference sequence). V was pared by 3 bases and J by 8 bases, with 17 bases between.

This clone appeared once. J is TRBJ1-5 and V is TRBV19; 10 nucleotides agree with TRBD1. The CDR3 sequence is 14 residues long. Germline V gene sequence: CDR1 LNHDA, CDR2 SQIVND (reference sequence). V shed 6 bases, J shed 9 bases, and the junction held 8 bases outside the gene matches. In DNA form, the CDR3 reads TGTGCCAGTAGAGGACAGGGGGGCCACTGGCCCCAGCATTTT. Translated, it gives CASRGQGGHWPQHF.

J is TRBJ2-5 and V is TRBV6-1, with a weak D call TRBD2 (6 bases). CDR1 is MNHNS, CDR2 SASEGT, per germline. V lost 7 bases, J lost 1 base, and 16 bases lay in between. The CDR3 spans 15 residues. CDR3 in DNA: TGTGCCAGCATGGTTCGGGGGACGACCCAAGAGACCCAGTACTTC. Translating it yields CASMVRGTTQETQYF.

V is TRBV5-1 and J is TRBJ1-1; 8 nucleotides agree with TRBD1. The CDR3 loop spans 15 amino acids. Germline V gene sequence: CDR1 SGHRS, CDR2 YFSETQ. V was pared by 4 bases and J by 3 bases, with 8 bases of the junction left unmatched. This CDR3 reads CASSARQGRDTEAFF. For the CDR3, the DNA is TGCGCCAGCAGCGCTCGACAGGGGCGGGACACTGAAGCTTTCTTT.

The chain is built from TRBV28 and TRBJ2-7; a weak D match, TRBD2 (6 bases). The CDR3 loop spans 15 amino acids. In germline, CDR1 is MDHEN, CDR2 SYDVKM. V was cut by 3 bases and J by 2 bases, with 14 bases left in between. In DNA form, the CDR3 reads TGTGCCAGCAGTTTGGTGGGGAGGCGTACCTACGAGCAGTACTTC. It encodes CASSLVGRRTYEQYF. Filled out from reference TRBV28 and TRBJ2-7, the complete variable domain reads DVKVTQSSRYLVKRTGEKVFLECVQDMDHENMFWYRQDPGLGLRLIYFSYDVKMKEKGDIPEGYSVSREKKERFSLILESASTNQTSMYLCASSLVGRRTYEQYFGPGTRLTVT.

The V call is TRBV5-4, the J call TRBJ2-3; TRBD2 aligns across 9 bases. CDR1 is SGHNT, CDR2 YYREEE, per germline (reference sequence). Losses at the gene ends were 1 base for V and 4 bases for J; bases not matched to a gene: 4. This CDR3 spans 15 amino acids. The CDR3 sequence is CASSLRAGGADTQYF. CDR3 nucleotide sequence: TGTGCCAGCAGCTTGAGGGCGGGAGGGGCAGATACGCAGTATTTT. The full variable domain, completed using reference TRBV5-4 and TRBJ2-3, is ETGVTQSPTHLIKTRGQQVTLRCSSQSGHNTVSWYQQALGQGPQFIFQYYREEENGRGNFPPRFSGLQFPNYSSELNVNALELDDSALYLCASSLRAGGADTQYFGPGTRLTVL.

This clone showed up just a few times. This chain connects TRBV5-4 to TRBJ2-5, with TRBD1 identical over 8 bases. The V and J ends lost 4 bases and 3 bases, in that order; junction bases with no gene match: 5. Germline lookup yields CDR1 SGHNT and CDR2 YYREEE (reference sequence). The CDR3 covers 14 residues. CDR3 sequence (DNA): TGTGCCAGCAGCGGTCCGGGACAGGAAGAGACCCAGTACTTC. Translated, it gives CASSGPGQEETQYF.

The genes are TRBV2 and TRBJ2-1, with 8 bases aligning to TRBD2. V lost 2 bases to trimming and J lost 16 bases; unmatched junction nucleotides: 7. Per the germline V gene, CDR1 is SNHLY and CDR2 is FYNNEI. CDR3 size: 12 residues. The CDR3 sequence: CASSELAGGPFF. The CDR3 DNA follows: TGTGCCAGCAGTGAACTCGCGGGGGGCCCTTTCTTC.

This chain links TRBV7-3 with TRBJ2-5; 14 bases are a match to TRBD2. V lost 1 base and J lost 6; bases outside the gene matches: 7. This CDR3 is 17 amino acids long. Germline V gene data show CDR1 as SGHTA and CDR2 as FQGTGA. The CDR3: CASSLSGTSGSGKTQYF. In DNA, the CDR3 is TGTGCCAGCAGCTTAAGCGGGACTAGCGGGAGCGGGAAGACCCAGTACTTC.

The CDR3 nucleotides read TGCGCCAGCAGCTTGGTTACAGCGGGGGCCTACGAGCAGTACTTC. Its translation is CASSLVTAGAYEQYF. The chain uses TRBV5-1 and TRBJ2-5; 8 bases match TRBD2. The J call is in doubt because the DNA end fits TRBJ2-7 better. The CDR3 is 15 amino acids. Germline CDR1 is SGHRS and CDR2 is YFSETQ.

J is TRBJ1-5 and V is TRBV4-3, with D perhaps matching TRBD1 (5 bases). The CDR3 has 16 amino acids. V lost 0 bases to trimming and J lost 0 bases, with 9 bases between them. CDR1 is LGHNA, CDR2 YSLEER, per germline. This chain's CDR3 is CASSQDSGPSNQPQHF. The CDR3 region has the DNA TGCGCCAGCAGCCAAGATTCAGGGCCTAGCAATCAGCCCCAGCATTTT.

This clone has a handful of counts. Distinct nucleotide sequences in the sample also encode this CDR3. The genes are TRBV5-1 and TRBJ2-2, with 8 bases lining up with TRBD2. The V gene's germline CDR1 is SGHRS and CDR2 YFSETQ. V shed 5 bases, J shed 1 base, and the junction held 4 bases outside the gene matches. This CDR3 is 15 amino acids long. The CDR3 nucleotides are TGCGCCAGCAGTCGTAGCGGGGAGAACACCGGGGAGCTGTTTTTT. It is translated as CASSRSGENTGELFF.